These 27 T cell receptor beta chains came from one sample sequenced in a study of CD8+CD57+ T cells in acquired aplastic anemia. Profiling of TCR beta VDJ combinations and CDR3 sequences used genomic DNA as template. Each CDR3 protein gets one entry after TCRdb re-called the reads with MiXCR. In the table there are 250,000 to 350,000 distinct CDR3 sequences, approximately 57% of which are singletons. Patients included in sequencing had previously demonstrated CD8+CD57+ cell expansion by flow cytometry. Sequenced material: sorted CD4+, CD8+, or CD8+CD57+ T cells (not recorded which) from PBMCs. The origin of the receptors is a human donor with aplastic anemia.

This clonotype turned up a few times. As DNA, the CDR3 is TGTGCCAGCAGCCGAGTCTCGACCTACGAGCAGTACTTC. Its translation: CASSRVSTYEQYF. The rearrangement uses TRBV7-6 and TRBJ2-7; D unclear. Between the trimmed V and J ends, which lost 5 bases and 2 bases, there was a span of 10 bases. This CDR3 spans 13 amino acids. Germline CDR1 and CDR2: SGHVS and FNYEAQ. The variable domain in full, with the rest retrieved from reference TRBV7-6 and TRBJ2-7, is GAGVSQSPRYKVTKRGQDVALRCDPISGHVSLYWYRQALGQGPEFLTYFNYEAQQDKSGLPNDRFSAERPEGSISTLTIQRTEQRDSAMYRCASSRVSTYEQYFGPGTRLTVT.

A few counts support this clonotype. The chain employs TRBV29-1 and TRBJ2-7; 7 bases map to TRBD1. The CDR3 spans 13 residues. Germline trimming cut 5 bases from V and 2 bases from J; bases unmatched to any gene: 6. The germline V gene encodes CDR1 SQVTM and CDR2 ANQGSEA. CDR3 sequence reads: CSVRTGPPYEQYF. The CDR3 nucleotides are TGCAGCGTTAGGACAGGCCCCCCCTACGAGCAGTACTTC.

V and J are TRBV13 and TRBJ1-2; 8 nucleotides agree with TRBD1. Germline-derived CDR1 and CDR2 are PRHDT and FYEKMQ (reference sequence). The CDR3 totals 13 residues. The J segment lost 8 bases and the V segment lost 1 base, leaving 3 bases of the junction unmatched. The DNA for the CDR3 is TGTGCCAGCAGCTTAGCAGGGGGCTGGGGCTACACCTTC. It specifies CASSLAGGWGYTF. The full variable domain, its missing parts supplied by reference TRBV13 and TRBJ1-2, is AAGVIQSPRHLIKEKRETATLKCYPIPRHDTVYWYQQGPGQDPQFLISFYEKMQSDKGSIPDRFSAQQFSDYHSELNMSSLELGDSALYFCASSLAGGWGYTFGSGTRLTVV.

This sequence joins TRBV24-1 and TRBJ2-7; D perhaps matches TRBD1 (6 bases). V was pared by 2 bases and J by 4 bases, with 11 bases between. Germline CDR1 is KGHDR and CDR2 is SFDVKD. The CDR3 sequence is 14 residues long. CDR3: CATSDYPGEYEQYF. The CDR3 DNA is TGTGCCACCAGTGATTATCCAGGGGAGTACGAGCAGTACTTC.

This clonotype was found a few times. This chain connects TRBV7-9 to TRBJ2-7; 8 nucleotides line up with TRBD1. The V gene end was trimmed by 5 bases and the J gene end by 5 bases; junction bases not matched to a gene: 2. From germline, CDR1 is SEHNR and CDR2 FQNEAQ (reference sequence). The CDR3 is 12 residues long. Here the CDR3 DNA reads TGTGCCAGCAGCCGGACAGGGCACGAGCAGTACTTC. This gives the protein CASSRTGHEQYF.

The sample holds a few counts of this clonotype. The V gene is TRBV2, the J gene TRBJ1-1, with unresolved D. Trimming took 6 bases from V and 2 from J, leaving 13 bases between them. Germline CDR1 is SNHLY and CDR2 is FYNNEI. The CDR3 runs 14 residues. The CDR3 here is CASSPEQGNTEAFF. The CDR3 DNA follows: TGTGCCAGCAGCCCCGAGCAAGGTAACACTGAAGCTTTCTTT. Complete variable domain (other parts from reference TRBV2 and TRBJ1-1): EPEVTQTPSHQVTQMGQEVILRCVPISNHLYFYWYRQILGQKVEFLVSFYNNEISEKSEIFDDQFSVERPDGSNFTLKIRSTKLEDSAMYFCASSPEQGNTEAFFGQGTRLTVV.

The chain combines TRBV5-1 with TRBJ2-1, with D possibly TRBD1 on 6 matching bases. This CDR3 comprises 14 residues. V lost 1 base to trimming and J lost 4 bases, with 9 bases between them. CDR1 SGHRS and CDR2 YFSETQ come from the germline V gene. The CDR3 is CASSLLDSYNEQFF. The CDR3 bases are TGCGCCAGCAGCTTGTTGGACAGTTACAATGAGCAGTTCTTC. Supplemented by reference TRBV5-1 and TRBJ2-1, the full variable domain reads KAGVTQTPRYLIKTRGQQVTLSCSPISGHRSVSWYQQTPGQGLQFLFEYFSETQRNKGNFPGRFSGRQFSNSRSEMNVSTLELGDSALYLCASSLLDSYNEQFFGPGTRLTVL.

In its sample, this clonotype was seen many times. The chain carries TRBV5-8 and TRBJ2-7; 8 bases agree with TRBD2. CDR1 is SGHTS, CDR2 YDEGEE, per germline. The CDR3 has 15 amino acids. Trimming took 0 bases from V and 5 from J; bases not matched to a gene: 7. Written as DNA, the CDR3 is TGTGCCAGCAGCTTGGATGGGACTAGAGCAAACGAGCAGTACTTC. It is translated as CASSLDGTRANEQYF.

This clonotype was observed many times. The genes are TRBV2 and TRBJ2-3, with 7 bases identical to TRBD1. V was pared by 5 bases and J by 3 bases, with 8 bases of the junction left unmatched. This CDR3 region has 15 residues. Germline V gene lookup returns CDR1 SNHLY and CDR2 FYNNEI. The CDR3 DNA sequence: TGTGCCAGCAGTCGGGGACAGCAAAAAACAGATACGCAGTATTTT. This translates into CASSRGQQKTDTQYF.

This rearrangement joins TRBV2 to TRBJ2-7; 10 bases match TRBD1. The CDR3 runs 14 residues. Germline CDR1 SNHLY, CDR2 FYNNEI. V shed 8 bases, J shed 6 bases, and the junction held 10 bases outside the gene matches. The CDR3 reads CASRPGQGLSEQYF. CDR3 coding DNA: TGTGCCAGCCGTCCGGGACAGGGGCTGAGCGAGCAGTACTTC.

This chain links TRBV5-5 with TRBJ1-4, with 7 bases identical to TRBD1. CDR1 SGHKS and CDR2 YYEKEE come from the germline V gene (reference sequence). The CDR3 is 14 residues long. The V segment lost 3 bases and the J segment 4 bases; nucleotides outside the gene matches: 3. The CDR3 nucleotides are TGTGCCAGCAGCTCCGGGACAGTTAATGAAAAACTGTTTTTT. Protein sequence: CASSSGTVNEKLFF. The entire variable domain, with the rest obtained from reference TRBV5-5 and TRBJ1-4, is as follows: DAGVTQSPTHLIKTRGQQVTLRCSPISGHKSVSWYQQVLGQGPQFIFQYYEKEERGRGNFPDRFSARQFPNYSSELNVNALLLGDSALYLCASSSGTVNEKLFFGSGTQLSVL.

This clonotype has ten or more counts. V gene TRBV29-1 combines with J gene TRBJ2-1; 9 nucleotides line up with TRBD2. Germline trimming cut 4 bases from V and 7 bases from J; bases unmatched to any gene: 5. The CDR3 is 13 amino acids. CDR1 SQVTM and CDR2 ANQGSEA come from the germline V gene. CDR3 nucleotides: TGCAGCGTTGGGGGACTAGCAATGAATGAGCAGTTCTTC. Encoded protein: CSVGGLAMNEQFF.

This clonotype was detected only once. This chain connects TRBV2 to TRBJ2-2, with no clear D. V lost 0 bases and J lost 8, with 13 bases in between. Germline-derived CDR1 and CDR2 are SNHLY and FYNNEI. CDR3 size: 15 residues. The CDR3 DNA sequence: TGTGCCAGCAGTGAAGCGCCGGCCCATATGGGGGAGCTGTTTTTT. Encoded protein: CASSEAPAHMGELFF.

This clonotype was picked up a small number of times. The rearrangement joins TRBV7-2 to TRBJ1-2; D is undetermined. This CDR3 contains 12 residues. Germline-derived CDR1 and CDR2 are SGHTA and FQGNSA. Trimming cost V 1 base and J 2 bases, with 2 bases left between them. The CDR3 protein is CASSLVNYGYTF. In nucleotides, the CDR3 is TGTGCCAGCAGCTTAGTCAACTATGGCTACACCTTC.

This chain connects TRBV19 to TRBJ1-5; D gene unclear. CDR1 is LNHDA, CDR2 SQIVND, per germline (reference sequence). Deletions cut 3 bases from V and 11 bases from J, with 17 bases between. The CDR3 runs to 14 residues. In DNA form, the CDR3 reads TGTGCCAGTAGTATTGAGGCAGGCCATGGAGCCCAGCATTTT. This codes for CASSIEAGHGAQHF.

This clonotype was seen ten or more times. The chain is built from TRBV5-6 and TRBJ2-7, with 12 bases aligning to TRBD1. With 4 bases clipped from V and 3 bases from J, the junction kept 2 bases outside the gene matches. CDR3 length: 14 residues. Germline V lookup: CDR1 SGHDT, CDR2 YYEEEE. In DNA, the CDR3 is TGTGCCAGCAGCCGGGACAGGGGGCTCTACGAGCAGTACTTC. This gives the protein CASSRDRGLYEQYF.

This clonotype was picked up many times. The J gene is TRBJ2-1, the V gene TRBV20-1; D is ambiguous. Germline assignment: CDR1 DFQATT and CDR2 SNEGSKA (reference sequence). Between the trimmed V and J ends, which lost 7 bases and 2 bases, there was a span of 15 bases. The CDR3 spans 14 residues. The DNA of the CDR3 is TGCAGTGGGGTCGCTCTTTTGGCCTACAATGAGCAGTTCTTC. It is translated as CSGVALLAYNEQFF.

This clonotype was found many times. The chain uses TRBV7-9 and TRBJ1-2, with 8 bases matching TRBD1. Germline V gene lookup returns CDR1 SEHNR and CDR2 FQNEAQ (reference sequence). The J segment lost 8 bases and the V segment lost 5 bases, leaving 7 bases of the junction unmatched. The CDR3 spans 13 residues. The DNA for the CDR3 is TGTGCCAGCAGCCTCCAGGGGGCGCAGGGCTACACCTTC. Its protein is CASSLQGAQGYTF.

This clonotype has a count of ten or more. The rearrangement links TRBV2 to TRBJ1-6; D is uncertain. In germline, CDR1 is SNHLY, CDR2 FYNNEI. V shed 3 bases and J shed 12 bases, with 12 bases lying between them. The CDR3 contains 13 residues. The CDR3 DNA reads as TGTGCCAGCAGTGACCAGGTGGCAGAACCCCTCCACTTT. The encoded protein is CASSDQVAEPLHF.

A note on this clonotype: Sequence at one end of the junction differs from germline and may be a read error. This chain joins TRBV10-1 and TRBJ2-1, with 9 bases aligning to TRBD1. The CDR3 is made up of 17 amino acids. CDR1 and CDR2 (germline): WNHNN, SYGVQD (reference sequence). In DNA form, the CDR3 reads TGCGCCAGCAGTTACTCGGGGACAGGGAAGGCTCGGAATGAGCAGTCCTTC. Protein sequence: CASSYSGTGKARNEQSF.

This chain uses TRBV6-7 with TRBJ1-6; the D gene is possibly TRBD1 (5 bases). TRBV6-7 is placed among ORFs of uncertain function. The CDR3 is made up of 14 amino acids. V lost 7 bases to trimming and J lost 6 bases, with 13 bases between them. The CDR3 sequence: CASKTDTINSPLHF. The CDR3 nucleotides read TGTGCCAGCAAGACGGACACTATTAATTCACCCCTCCACTTT.

This clonotype showed up just a few times. V is TRBV20-1 and J is TRBJ1-1; D not certain. CDR1 and CDR2 from the germline V gene are DFQATT and SNEGSKA (reference sequence). This CDR3 contains 14 residues. CDR3 residues: CSVTAGSMNTEAFF. For the CDR3, the DNA is TGCAGCGTCACGGCGGGGAGCATGAACACTGAAGCTTTCTTT.

This clonotype was observed at least ten times. The chain has TRBV12-3 or TRBV12-4 and TRBJ1-6; TRBD1 aligns across 7 bases. The trim removed 1 base at V and 8 bases at J, leaving 14 bases unmatched. The CDR3 has 18 residues. The CDR3 is CASSLGYLMTGWDSPLHF. The CDR3 DNA reads as TGTGCCAGCAGTTTAGGGTATCTGATGACAGGGTGGGATTCACCCCTCCACTTT.

V and J are TRBV6-4 and TRBJ2-3; tentatively, D is TRBD1 or TRBD2 (5 bases each). The V and J ends lost 5 bases and 0 bases respectively, with 15 bases between them. The germline V gene has CDR1 MRHNA and CDR2 SNTAGT. The CDR3 is made up of 16 amino acids. The CDR3 here is CASSPSARGSTDTQYF. The DNA of the CDR3 is TGTGCCAGCAGTCCCTCGGCGAGGGGCAGCACAGATACGCAGTATTTT.

Regarding this clonotype: The junction and the germline gene differ at one end; a read error may be behind it. The chain combines TRBV7-7 with TRBJ2-5, with 8 bases matching TRBD1. The CDR3 loop spans 15 amino acids. Germline loops: CDR1 SSHAT, CDR2 FNYEAQ (reference sequence). This CDR3 is CASSFGTGTGETQYF. The CDR3 DNA follows: TGTGCTAGCAGCTTTGGGACAGGCACAGGAGAGACCCAGTACTTC.

The chain combines TRBV9 with TRBJ2-1; no firm D call. This CDR3 has 15 residues. CDR1 SGDLS and CDR2 YYNGEE come from the germline V gene. Trimming pared 5 bases from V and 0 bases from J, leaving 12 bases between. CDR3 nucleotide sequence: TGTGCCAGCAGTTCGGACCCAAGCTCCTACAATGAGCAGTTCTTC. This gives the protein CASSSDPSSYNEQFF.

This clonotype was counted between two and nine times. The chain combines TRBV19 with TRBJ1-6; TRBD1 might be the D (5 bases). Germline assignment: CDR1 LNHDA and CDR2 SQIVND (reference sequence). This CDR3 contains 13 residues. V was cut by 11 bases and J by 10 bases, with 18 bases left in between. CDR3 nucleotides: TGTGCCGTCAGGCAGGACCAGGGATCACCCCTCCACTTT. Translating gives CAVRQDQGSPLHF.